The clone carrying this T cell receptor (beta chain) was picked up many times. Its antigen is undetermined. The data were taken from a study of T cells in Graves' hyperthyroidism and ophthalmopathy. Diagnoses rested on clinical symptoms, serum thyroxine and TRAb, thyroid ultrasound and orbital computed tomography. The authors took PBMCs from 8.5 to 10 ml fresh peripheral blood. Germline V gene lookup returns CDR1 MDHEN and CDR2 SYDVKM. V lost 10 bases, J lost 10 bases, and 22 bases lay in between. The CDR3 runs to 14 residues. Study-wide findings and caveats: From stable hyperthyroidism, ophthalmopathy was set apart by a 13 V-J model.

RNA transcripts yielded amplified TCR beta CDR3 regions. First-round RT-PCR of the TCR CDR3 relied on the HTBI primer set. TCRdb analysed the multiplex PCR reads with MiXCR anew, one entry per CDR3 protein. The sample consists of about 380,000 distinct CDR3 sequences, around 20% of them appearing once. Source material: blood. The J gene is TRBJ1-4, the V gene TRBV28, with a possible D match to TRBD1 (5 bases). This receptor was identified in a man between 18 and 35 years old with Graves' ophthalmopathy. Here the CDR3 DNA reads TGTGCCACCTGCCCAGGACAAGGAGTTGGAAAACTGTTTTTT. Translating gives CATCPGQGVGKLFF.